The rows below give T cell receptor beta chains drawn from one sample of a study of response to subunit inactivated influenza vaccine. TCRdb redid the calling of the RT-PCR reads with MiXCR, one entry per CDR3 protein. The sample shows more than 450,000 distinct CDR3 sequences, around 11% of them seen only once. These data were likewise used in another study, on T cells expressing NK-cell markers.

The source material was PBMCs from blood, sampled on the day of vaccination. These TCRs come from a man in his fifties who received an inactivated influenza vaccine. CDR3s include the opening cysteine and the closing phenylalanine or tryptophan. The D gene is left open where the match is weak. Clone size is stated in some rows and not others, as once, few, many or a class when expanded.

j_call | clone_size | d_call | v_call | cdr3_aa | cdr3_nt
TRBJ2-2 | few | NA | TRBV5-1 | CASSFWENTGELFF | TGCGCCAGCAGCTTTTGGGAGAACACCGGGGAGCTGTTTTTT
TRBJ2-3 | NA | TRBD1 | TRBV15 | CATSREDGTGLTISTDTQYF | TGTGCCACCAGCAGAGAGGACGGGACAGGCTTAACGATTAGCACAGATACGCAGTATTTT
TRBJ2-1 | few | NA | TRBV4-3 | CASSRTSTSNVDEQFF | TGCGCCAGCAGCCGAACCAGCACTTCAAATGTGGATGAGCAGTTCTTC
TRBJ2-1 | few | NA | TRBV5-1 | CASSTTTDKSYNEQFF | TGCGCCAGCAGTACCACGACGGACAAGAGCTACAATGAGCAGTTCTTC
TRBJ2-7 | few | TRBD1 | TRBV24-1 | CATGTGQGSNEQYF | TGTGCCACAGGGACTGGACAGGGCTCTAACGAGCAGTACTTC
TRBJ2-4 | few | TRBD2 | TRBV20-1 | CSARASGRGDKNIQYF | TGCAGTGCTAGAGCGAGCGGGAGGGGGGACAAAAACATTCAGTACTTC
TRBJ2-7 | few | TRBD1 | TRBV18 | CASSPRGTGTGTYEQYF | TGTGCCAGCTCACCACGGGGGACCGGGACAGGGACTTACGAGCAGTACTTC
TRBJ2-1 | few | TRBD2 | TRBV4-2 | CASSHYGQVGGLAGDRPYNEQFF | TGTGCCAGCAGCCATTACGGACAGGTCGGGGGACTAGCGGGAGATCGCCCCTACAATGAGCAGTTCTTC
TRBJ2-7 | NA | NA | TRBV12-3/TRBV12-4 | CASRGTVAGFYEQYF | TGTGCCAGCAGGGGGACAGTCGCGGGGTTCTACGAGCAGTACTTC
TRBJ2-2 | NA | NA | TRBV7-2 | CASSTGAGHTGELFF | TGTGCCAGCAGCACCGGGGCCGGGCACACCGGGGAGCTGTTTTTT
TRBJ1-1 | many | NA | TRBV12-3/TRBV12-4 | CASSSDTPRIAFF | TGTGCCAGCAGCTCGGACACTCCTAGAATCGCCTTTTTT
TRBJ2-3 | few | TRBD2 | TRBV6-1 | CASSRTSVPDTDTQYF | TGTGCCAGCAGTCGAACTAGCGTCCCTGACACAGATACGCAGTATTTT
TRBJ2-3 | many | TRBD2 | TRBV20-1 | CSATSGGSTDTQYF | TGCAGTGCTACCAGCGGGGGATCAACAGATACGCAGTATTTT
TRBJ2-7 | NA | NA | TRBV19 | CASSIVGSYEQYF | TGTGCCAGTAGTATAGTTGGCAGCTACGAGCAGTACTTC
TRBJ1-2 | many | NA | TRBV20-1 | CSARATGSMTYGYTF | TGCAGTGCTAGAGCAACAGGCAGTATGACCTATGGCTACACCTTC
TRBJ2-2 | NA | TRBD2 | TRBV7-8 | CASSLGAGGITGELFF | TGTGCCAGCAGCTTAGGGGCGGGGGGGATCACCGGGGAGCTGTTTTTT
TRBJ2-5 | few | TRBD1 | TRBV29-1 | CSVPGQGLKTQYF | TGCAGCGTTCCGGGACAGGGATTGAAGACCCAGTACTTC
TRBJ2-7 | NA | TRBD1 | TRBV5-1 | CASSGQGAPYEQYF | TGCGCCAGCAGCGGACAGGGGGCTCCCTACGAGCAGTACTTC
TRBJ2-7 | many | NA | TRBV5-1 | CASSQDGATPLEQYF | TGCGCCAGCAGCCAGGACGGGGCCACCCCCCTCGAGCAGTACTTC
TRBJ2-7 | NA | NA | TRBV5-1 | CASSPPDAEQYF | TGCGCCAGCAGCCCCCCGGACGCAGAGCAGTACTTC
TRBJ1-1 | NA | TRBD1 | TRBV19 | CASSITGVGNTEAFF | TGTGCCAGTAGTATCACAGGGGTCGGGAACACTGAAGCTTTCTTT
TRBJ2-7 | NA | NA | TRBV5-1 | CASSSQGLSHSEQYF | TGCGCCAGCAGCTCGCAAGGACTATCCCATTCTGAGCAGTACTTC
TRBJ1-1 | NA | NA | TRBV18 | CASSPRTSTEAFF | TGTGCCAGCTCACCCCGGACAAGCACTGAAGCTTTCTTT
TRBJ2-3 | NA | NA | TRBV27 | CASSLRGPSTDTQYF | TGTGCCAGCAGTTTACGGGGACCTAGCACAGATACGCAGTATTTT
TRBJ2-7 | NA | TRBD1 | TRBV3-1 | CASSQGWTGPYEQYF | TGTGCCAGCAGCCAAGGATGGACAGGGCCCTACGAGCAGTACTTC
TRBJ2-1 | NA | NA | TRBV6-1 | CASSPGTLPSTGNEQFF | TGTGCCAGCAGTCCGGGGACTCTCCCTTCGACAGGCAATGAGCAGTTCTTC
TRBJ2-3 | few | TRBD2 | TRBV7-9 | CASSFDPAGYTDTQYF | TGTGCCAGCAGCTTTGACCCAGCGGGATACACAGATACGCAGTATTTT
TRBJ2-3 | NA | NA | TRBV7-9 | CASSLAYTTDTQYF | TGTGCCAGCAGCTTAGCGTACACCACAGATACGCAGTATTTT
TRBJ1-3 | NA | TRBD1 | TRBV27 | CASSSQGAGGNTIYF | TGTGCCAGCAGTTCCCAGGGGGCCGGTGGAAACACCATATATTTT
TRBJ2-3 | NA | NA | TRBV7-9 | CASSPTLGQYF | TGTGCCAGCAGCCCCACCCTAGGGCAGTATTTT
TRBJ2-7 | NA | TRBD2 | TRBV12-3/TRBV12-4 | CASSFSGTRVYEQYF | TGTGCCAGCAGTTTTTCCGGGACTAGGGTCTACGAGCAGTACTTC
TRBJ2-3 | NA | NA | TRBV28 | CASSSIYRDTQYF | TGTGCCAGCAGTTCGATATACAGGGATACGCAGTATTTT
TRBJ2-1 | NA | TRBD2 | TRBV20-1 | CSWASGRYEQFF | TGCAGTTGGGCTAGCGGGAGATATGAGCAGTTCTTC
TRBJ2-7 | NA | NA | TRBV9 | CASSAASGAADEQYF | TGTGCCAGCAGCGCTGCCTCGGGGGCGGCTGACGAGCAGTACTTC
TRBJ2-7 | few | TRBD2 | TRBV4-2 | CASSPSGSKYEQYF | TGTGCCAGCAGCCCTAGCGGGAGTAAATACGAGCAGTACTTC
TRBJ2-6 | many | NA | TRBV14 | CASSRGGLRFSGANVLTF | TGTGCCAGCAGCAGGGGGGGACTTAGGTTCTCTGGGGCCAACGTCCTGACTTTC
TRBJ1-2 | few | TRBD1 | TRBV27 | CASSSYQGAYGYTF | TGTGCCAGCAGTTCATATCAGGGGGCCTATGGCTACACCTTC
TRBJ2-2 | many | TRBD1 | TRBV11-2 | CASSTSPYRGRGTGELFF | TGTGCCAGCAGCACTAGCCCTTACAGGGGGCGCGGCACCGGGGAGCTGTTTTTT
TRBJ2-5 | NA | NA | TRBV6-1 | CASSPTGGVGETQYF | TGTGCCAGCAGTCCAACTGGGGGTGTGGGGGAGACCCAGTACTTC
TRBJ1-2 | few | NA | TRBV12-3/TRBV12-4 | CASSLVRAYGYTF | TGTGCCAGCAGCCTTGTCCGGGCATATGGCTACACCTTC
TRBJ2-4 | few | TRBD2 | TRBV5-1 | CANSLRTSGGPPGKYF | TGCGCCAACAGCCTCCGAACTAGCGGGGGGCCCCCGGGGAAGTACTTC
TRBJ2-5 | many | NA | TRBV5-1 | CASHSGIQETQYF | TGCGCCAGTCATTCAGGAATCCAAGAGACCCAGTACTTC
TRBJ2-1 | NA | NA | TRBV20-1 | CSAESGYSYNEQFF | TGCAGTGCTGAAAGCGGTTACTCCTACAATGAGCAGTTCTTC
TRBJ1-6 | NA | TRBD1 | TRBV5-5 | CASSPGTGRVNSPLHF | TGTGCCAGCAGCCCCGGGACAGGCCGGGTGAATTCACCCCTCCACTTT
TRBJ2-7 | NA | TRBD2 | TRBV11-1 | CASSLVGTTYEQYF | TGTGCCAGCAGCTTAGTCGGGACTACCTACGAGCAGTACTTC
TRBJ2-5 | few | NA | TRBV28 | CASSPLAEVWETQYF | TGTGCCAGCAGTCCATTAGCAGAGGTGTGGGAGACCCAGTACTTC
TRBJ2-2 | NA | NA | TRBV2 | CASSDGPGVFTGELFF | TGTGCCAGCAGTGATGGTCCGGGAGTCTTCACCGGGGAGCTGTTTTTT
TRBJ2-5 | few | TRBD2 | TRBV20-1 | CSARAGLAGDGGQETQYF | TGCAGTGCTAGAGCGGGACTAGCGGGAGATGGGGGCCAAGAGACCCAGTACTTC
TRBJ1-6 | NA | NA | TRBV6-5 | CASSYGTWGPSYNSPLHF | TGTGCCAGCAGTTACGGGACTTGGGGGCCCTCCTATAATTCACCCCTCCACTTT
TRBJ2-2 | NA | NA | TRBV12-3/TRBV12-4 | CASSSWGVTGELFF | TGTGCCAGCAGCTCCTGGGGGGTCACCGGGGAGCTGTTTTTT
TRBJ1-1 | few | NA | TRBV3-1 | CASSHGQPNTEAFF | TGTGCCAGCAGCCACGGACAGCCGAACACTGAAGCTTTCTTT